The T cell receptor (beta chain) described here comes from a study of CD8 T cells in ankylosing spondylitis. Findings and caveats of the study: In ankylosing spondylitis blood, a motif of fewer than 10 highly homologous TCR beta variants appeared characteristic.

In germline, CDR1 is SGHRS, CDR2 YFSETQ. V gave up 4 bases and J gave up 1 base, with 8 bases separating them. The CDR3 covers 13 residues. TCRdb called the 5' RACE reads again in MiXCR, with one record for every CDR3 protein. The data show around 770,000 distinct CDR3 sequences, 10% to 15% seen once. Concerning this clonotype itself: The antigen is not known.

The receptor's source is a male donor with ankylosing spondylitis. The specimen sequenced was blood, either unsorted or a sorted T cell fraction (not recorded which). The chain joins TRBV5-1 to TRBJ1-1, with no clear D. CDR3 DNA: TGCGCCAGCAGCCATCACAAGAACACTGAAGCTTTCTTT. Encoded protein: CASSHHKNTEAFF.